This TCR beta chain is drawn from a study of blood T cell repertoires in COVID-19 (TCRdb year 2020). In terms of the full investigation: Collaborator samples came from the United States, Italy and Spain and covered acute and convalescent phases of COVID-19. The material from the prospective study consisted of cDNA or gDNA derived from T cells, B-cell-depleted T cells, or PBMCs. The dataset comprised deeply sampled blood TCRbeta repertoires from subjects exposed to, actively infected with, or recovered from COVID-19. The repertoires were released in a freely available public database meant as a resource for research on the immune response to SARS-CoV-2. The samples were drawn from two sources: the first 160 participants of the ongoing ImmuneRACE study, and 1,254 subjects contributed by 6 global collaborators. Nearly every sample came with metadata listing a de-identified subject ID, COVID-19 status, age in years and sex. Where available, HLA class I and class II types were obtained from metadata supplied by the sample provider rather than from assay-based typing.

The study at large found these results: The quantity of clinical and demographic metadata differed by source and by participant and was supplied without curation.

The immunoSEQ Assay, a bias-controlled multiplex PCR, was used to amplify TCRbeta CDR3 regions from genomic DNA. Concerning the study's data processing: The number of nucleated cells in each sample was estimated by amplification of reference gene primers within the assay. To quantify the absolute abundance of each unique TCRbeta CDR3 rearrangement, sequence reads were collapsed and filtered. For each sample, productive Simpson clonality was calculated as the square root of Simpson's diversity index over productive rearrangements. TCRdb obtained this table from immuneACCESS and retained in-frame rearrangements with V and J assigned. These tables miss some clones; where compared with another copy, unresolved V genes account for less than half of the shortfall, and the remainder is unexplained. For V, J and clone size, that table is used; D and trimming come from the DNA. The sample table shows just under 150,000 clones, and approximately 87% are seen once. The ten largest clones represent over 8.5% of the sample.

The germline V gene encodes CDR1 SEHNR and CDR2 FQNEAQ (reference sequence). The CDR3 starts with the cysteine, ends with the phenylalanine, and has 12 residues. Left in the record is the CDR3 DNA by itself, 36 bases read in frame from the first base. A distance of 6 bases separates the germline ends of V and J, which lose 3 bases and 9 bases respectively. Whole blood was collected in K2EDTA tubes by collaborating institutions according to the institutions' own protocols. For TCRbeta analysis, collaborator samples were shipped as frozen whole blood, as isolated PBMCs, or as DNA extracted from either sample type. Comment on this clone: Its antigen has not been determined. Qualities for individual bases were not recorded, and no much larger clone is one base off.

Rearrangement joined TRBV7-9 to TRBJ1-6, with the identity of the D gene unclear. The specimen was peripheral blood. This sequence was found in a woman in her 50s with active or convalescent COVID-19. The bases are TGTGCCAGCAGCTTTCCAGGTTCACCCCTCCACTTT. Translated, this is CASSFPGSPLHF.